This paragraph reports one TCR beta chain. What it binds is unknown. Analysis merged second doses at about 4 or about 12 weeks. This sample was included in a study of T cell responses to AZD1222 COVID-19 vaccine. Study conclusions and caveats: A mostly white British donor set with more females was recruited, and clonal diversity was possibly underestimated.

Clones were sequenced by immunoSEQ multiplex PCR, and TCRdb holds only the in-frame ones, with some missing. This table holds more than 150,000 clones, approximately 91% found once. Germline V gives CDR1 GTSNPN, CDR2 SVGIG (reference sequence). V was clipped by 1 base and J by 3 bases, with 12 bases between them. This CDR3 region has 14 residues. This TCR derives from an adult who received the AZD1222 COVID-19 vaccine. Source: peripheral blood, taken 28 days after the second AZD1222 dose. The chain has TRBV30 and TRBJ1-1, with a weak D call TRBD1 (6 bases). Written as DNA, the CDR3 is TGTGCCTGGAGTGCTCGGGACAAAGACACTGAAGCTTTCTTT. It encodes CAWSARDKDTEAFF.